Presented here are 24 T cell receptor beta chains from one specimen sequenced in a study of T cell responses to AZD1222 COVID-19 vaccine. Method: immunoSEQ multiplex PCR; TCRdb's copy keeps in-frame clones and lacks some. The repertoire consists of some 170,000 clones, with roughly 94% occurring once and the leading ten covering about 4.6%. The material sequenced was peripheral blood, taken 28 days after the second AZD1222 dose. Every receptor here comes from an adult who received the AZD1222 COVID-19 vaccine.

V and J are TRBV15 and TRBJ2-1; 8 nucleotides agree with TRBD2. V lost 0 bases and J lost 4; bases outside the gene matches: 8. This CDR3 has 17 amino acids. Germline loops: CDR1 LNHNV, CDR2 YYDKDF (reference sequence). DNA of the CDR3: TGTGCCACCAGCAGAGATCACACTAGCGGAATTTACAATGAGCAGTTCTTC. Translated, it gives CATSRDHTSGIYNEQFF.

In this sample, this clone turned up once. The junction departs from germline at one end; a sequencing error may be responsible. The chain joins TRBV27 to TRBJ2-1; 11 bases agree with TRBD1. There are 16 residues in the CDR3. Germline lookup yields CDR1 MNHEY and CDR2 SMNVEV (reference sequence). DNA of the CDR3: TGTGCCAGCAGTTTAGGCTGGACAGGGGGCAAGGCCTCTTCGGTCTTC. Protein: CASSLGWTGGKASSVF.

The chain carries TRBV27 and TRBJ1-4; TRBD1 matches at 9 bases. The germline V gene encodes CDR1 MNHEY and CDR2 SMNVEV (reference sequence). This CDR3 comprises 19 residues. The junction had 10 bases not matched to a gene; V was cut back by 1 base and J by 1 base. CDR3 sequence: CASSLFGGQGRGTNEKLFF. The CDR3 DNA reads TGTGCCAGCAGTTTATTCGGCGGACAGGGGAGGGGAACTAATGAAAAACTGTTTTTT.

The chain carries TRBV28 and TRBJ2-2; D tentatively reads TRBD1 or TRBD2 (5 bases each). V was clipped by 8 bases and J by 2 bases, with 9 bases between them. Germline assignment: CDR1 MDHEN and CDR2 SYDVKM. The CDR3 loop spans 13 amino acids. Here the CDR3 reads CASGTLNTGELFF. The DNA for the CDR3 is TGTGCCAGCGGGACCCTAAACACCGGGGAGCTGTTTTTT.

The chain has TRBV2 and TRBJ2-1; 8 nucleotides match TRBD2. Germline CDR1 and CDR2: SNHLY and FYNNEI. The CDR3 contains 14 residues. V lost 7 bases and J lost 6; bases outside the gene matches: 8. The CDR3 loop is CASTLWTSINEQFF. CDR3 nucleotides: TGTGCCAGCACCCTATGGACTAGCATCAATGAGCAGTTCTTC.

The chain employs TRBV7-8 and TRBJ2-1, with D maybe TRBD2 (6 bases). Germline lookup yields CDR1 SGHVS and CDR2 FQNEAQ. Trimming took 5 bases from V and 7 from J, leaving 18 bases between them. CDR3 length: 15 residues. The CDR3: CASSNPGLPGNEQFF. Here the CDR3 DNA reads TGTGCCAGCAGCAACCCGGGACTTCCCGGGAATGAGCAGTTCTTC.

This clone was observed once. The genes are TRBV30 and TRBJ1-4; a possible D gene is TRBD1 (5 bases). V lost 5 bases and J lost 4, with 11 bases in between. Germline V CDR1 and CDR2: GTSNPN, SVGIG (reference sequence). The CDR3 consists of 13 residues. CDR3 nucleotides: TGTGCCTGGTCCAGGGACCTTAATGAAAAACTGTTTTTT. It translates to CAWSRDLNEKLFF.

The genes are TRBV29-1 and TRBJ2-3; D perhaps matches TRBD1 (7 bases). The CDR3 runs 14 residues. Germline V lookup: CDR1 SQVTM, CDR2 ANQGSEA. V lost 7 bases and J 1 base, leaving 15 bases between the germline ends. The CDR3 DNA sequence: TGCAGCGGCGCAGGGGGGAAGGGCACAGATACGCAGTATTTT. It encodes CSGAGGKGTDTQYF.

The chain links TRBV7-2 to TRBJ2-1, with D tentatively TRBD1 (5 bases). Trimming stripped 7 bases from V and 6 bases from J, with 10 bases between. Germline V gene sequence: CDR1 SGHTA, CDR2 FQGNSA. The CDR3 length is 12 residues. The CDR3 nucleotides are TGTGCCAGCACACCCCAGGGCAATGAGCAGTTCTTC. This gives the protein CASTPQGNEQFF.

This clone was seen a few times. The chain's CDR3 is CASRQGYGYTF. The DNA of the CDR3 is TGTGCCAGCCGACAAGGGTATGGCTACACCTTC. This sequence joins TRBV27 and TRBJ1-2, with D unclear. The CDR3 length is 11 residues. The ends were cut back, 8 bases at V and 5 bases at J, with 9 bases in the middle. Germline CDR1 and CDR2: MNHEY and SMNVEV (reference sequence).

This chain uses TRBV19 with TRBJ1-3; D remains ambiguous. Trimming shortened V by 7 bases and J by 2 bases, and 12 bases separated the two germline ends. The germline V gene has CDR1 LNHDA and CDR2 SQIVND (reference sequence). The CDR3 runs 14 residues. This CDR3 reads CASTLPATGNTIYF. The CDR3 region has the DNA TGTGCCAGTACCCTCCCGGCGACTGGAAACACCATATATTTT.

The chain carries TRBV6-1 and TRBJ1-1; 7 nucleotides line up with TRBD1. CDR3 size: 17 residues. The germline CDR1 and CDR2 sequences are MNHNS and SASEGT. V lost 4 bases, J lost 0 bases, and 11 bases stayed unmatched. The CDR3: CASSAETGQGVNTEAFF. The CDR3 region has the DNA TGTGCCAGCAGTGCGGAGACAGGGCAGGGGGTGAACACTGAAGCTTTCTTT.

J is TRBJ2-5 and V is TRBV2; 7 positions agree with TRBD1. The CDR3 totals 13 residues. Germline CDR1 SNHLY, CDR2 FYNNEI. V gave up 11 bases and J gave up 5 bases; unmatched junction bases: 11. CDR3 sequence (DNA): TGTGCCGGTAGCCTCAGGGGGTTCGAGACCCAGTACTTC. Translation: CAGSLRGFETQYF. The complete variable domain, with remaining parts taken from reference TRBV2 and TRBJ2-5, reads EPEVTQTPSHQVTQMGQEVILRCVPISNHLYFYWYRQILGQKVEFLVSFYNNEISEKSEIFDDQFSVERPDGSNFTLKIRSTKLEDSAMYFCAGSLRGFETQYFGPGTRLLVL.

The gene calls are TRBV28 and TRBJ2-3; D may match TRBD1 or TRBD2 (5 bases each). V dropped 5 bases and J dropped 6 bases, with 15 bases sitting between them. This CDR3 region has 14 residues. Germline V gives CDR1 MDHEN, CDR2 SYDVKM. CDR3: CASSAAWGKDTQYF. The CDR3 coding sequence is TGTGCCAGCAGTGCCGCCTGGGGGAAGGATACGCAGTATTTT.

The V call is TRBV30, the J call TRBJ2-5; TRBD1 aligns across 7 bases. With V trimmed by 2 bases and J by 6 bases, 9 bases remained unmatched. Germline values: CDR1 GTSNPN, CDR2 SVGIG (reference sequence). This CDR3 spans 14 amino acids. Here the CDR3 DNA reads TGTGCCTGGAGTACAGGGGCAATTGGGCAGACCCAGTACTTC. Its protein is CAWSTGAIGQTQYF.

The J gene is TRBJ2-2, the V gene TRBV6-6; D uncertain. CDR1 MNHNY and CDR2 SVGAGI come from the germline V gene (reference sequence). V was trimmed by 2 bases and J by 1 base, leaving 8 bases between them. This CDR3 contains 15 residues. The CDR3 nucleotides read TGTGCCAGCAGTTACGTCAGTGTGAACACCGGGGAGCTGTTTTTT. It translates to CASSYVSVNTGELFF.

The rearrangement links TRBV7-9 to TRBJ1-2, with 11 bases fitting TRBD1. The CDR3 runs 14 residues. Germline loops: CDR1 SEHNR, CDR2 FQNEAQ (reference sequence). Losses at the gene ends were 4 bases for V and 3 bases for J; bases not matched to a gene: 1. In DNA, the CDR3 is TGTGCCAGCAGCTCGGGACAGGGGGACTATGGCTACACCTTC. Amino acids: CASSSGQGDYGYTF.

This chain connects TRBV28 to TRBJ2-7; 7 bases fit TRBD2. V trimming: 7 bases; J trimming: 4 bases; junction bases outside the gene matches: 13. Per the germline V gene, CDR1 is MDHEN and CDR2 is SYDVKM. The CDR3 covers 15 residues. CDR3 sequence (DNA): TGTGCCAGCACCCTCCTATCGGGAGGAAGTTACGAGCAGTACTTC. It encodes CASTLLSGGSYEQYF.

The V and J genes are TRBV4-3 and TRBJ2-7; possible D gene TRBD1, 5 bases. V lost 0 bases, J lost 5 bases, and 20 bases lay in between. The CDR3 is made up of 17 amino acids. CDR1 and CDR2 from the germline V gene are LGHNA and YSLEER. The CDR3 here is CASSQDAGQGRMNEQYF. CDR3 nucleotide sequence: TGCGCCAGCAGCCAAGACGCCGGTCAGGGTCGGATGAACGAGCAGTACTTC.

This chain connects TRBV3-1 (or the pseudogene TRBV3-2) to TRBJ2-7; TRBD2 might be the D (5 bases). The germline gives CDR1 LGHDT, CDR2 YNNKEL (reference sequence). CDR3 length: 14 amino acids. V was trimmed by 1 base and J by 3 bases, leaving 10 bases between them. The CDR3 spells CASSQGLAGYEQYF. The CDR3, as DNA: TGTGCCAGCAGCCAAGGGCTAGCCGGCTACGAGCAGTACTTC.

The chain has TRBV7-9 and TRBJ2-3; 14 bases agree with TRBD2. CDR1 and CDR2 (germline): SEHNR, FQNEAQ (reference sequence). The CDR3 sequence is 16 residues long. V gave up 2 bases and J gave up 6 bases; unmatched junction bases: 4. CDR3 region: CASSLPTSGRADTQYF. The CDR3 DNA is TGTGCCAGCAGCTTACCGACTAGCGGGAGGGCCGATACGCAGTATTTT.

CDR3 in DNA: TGCGCCAGCAGTGAACGAGCGGGCCCTTCCTACAATGAGCAGTTCTTC. Translated, it gives CASSERAGPSYNEQFF. The chain carries TRBV10-1 and TRBJ2-1; TRBD2 is a possible D gene (6 bases). In germline, CDR1 is WNHNN, CDR2 SYGVQD (reference sequence). This CDR3 has 16 residues. Trimming took 3 bases from V and 1 from J, leaving 13 bases between them.

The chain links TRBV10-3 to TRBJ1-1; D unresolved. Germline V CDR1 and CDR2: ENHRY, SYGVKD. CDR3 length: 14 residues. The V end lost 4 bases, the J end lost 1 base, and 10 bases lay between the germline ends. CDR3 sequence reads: CAISGAKPNTEAFF. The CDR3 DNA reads TGTGCCATCAGTGGGGCAAAACCGAACACTGAAGCTTTCTTT.

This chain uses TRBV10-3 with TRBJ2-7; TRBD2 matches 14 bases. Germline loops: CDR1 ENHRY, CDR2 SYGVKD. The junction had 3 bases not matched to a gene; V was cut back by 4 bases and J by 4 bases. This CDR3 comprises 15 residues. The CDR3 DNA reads TGTGCCATCAGTGGACTAGCGGGAGGGCCTTACGAGCAGTACTTC. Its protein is CAISGLAGGPYEQYF.